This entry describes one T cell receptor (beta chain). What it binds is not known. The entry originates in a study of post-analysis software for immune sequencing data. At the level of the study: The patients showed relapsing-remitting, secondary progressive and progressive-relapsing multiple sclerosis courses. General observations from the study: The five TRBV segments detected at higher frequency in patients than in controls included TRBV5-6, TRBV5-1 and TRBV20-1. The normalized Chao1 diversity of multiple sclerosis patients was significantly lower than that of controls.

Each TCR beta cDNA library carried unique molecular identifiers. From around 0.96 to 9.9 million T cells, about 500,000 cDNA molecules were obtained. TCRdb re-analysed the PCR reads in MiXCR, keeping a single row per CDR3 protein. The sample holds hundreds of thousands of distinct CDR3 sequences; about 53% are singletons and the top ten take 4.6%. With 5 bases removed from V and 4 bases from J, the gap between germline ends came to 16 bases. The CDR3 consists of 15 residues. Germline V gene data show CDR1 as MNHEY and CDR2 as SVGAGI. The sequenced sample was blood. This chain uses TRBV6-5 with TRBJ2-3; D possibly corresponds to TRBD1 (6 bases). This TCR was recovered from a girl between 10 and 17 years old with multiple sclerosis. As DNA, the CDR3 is TGTGCCAGCAGTAAACAACAGGGTTTCCCAGATACGCAGTATTTT. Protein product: CASSKQQGFPDTQYF.